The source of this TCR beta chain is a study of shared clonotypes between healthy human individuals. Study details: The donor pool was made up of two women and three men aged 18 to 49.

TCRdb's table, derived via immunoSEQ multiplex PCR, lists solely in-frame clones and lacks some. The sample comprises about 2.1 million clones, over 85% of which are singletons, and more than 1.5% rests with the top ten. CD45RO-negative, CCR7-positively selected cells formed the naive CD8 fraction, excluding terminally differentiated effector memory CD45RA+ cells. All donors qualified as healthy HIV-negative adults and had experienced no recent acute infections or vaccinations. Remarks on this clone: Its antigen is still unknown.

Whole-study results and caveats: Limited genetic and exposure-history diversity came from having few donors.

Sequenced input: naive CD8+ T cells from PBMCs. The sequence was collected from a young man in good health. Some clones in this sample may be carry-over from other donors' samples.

In DNA form, the CDR3 reads TGTGCCAGCACCGACAGGGCGGATACGCAGTATTTT. Amino acid sequence: CASTDRADTQYF. This chain joins TRBV7-3 and TRBJ2-3; TRBD1 agrees at 7 bases. V lost 7 bases to trimming and J lost 6 bases; unmatched junction nucleotides: 4. The CDR3 covers 12 residues. Germline V CDR1 and CDR2: SGHTA, FQGTGA.